The clone carrying this T cell receptor (beta chain) was seen only once. The sample holds other DNA sequences that translate to the same CDR3. With V trimmed by 2 bases and J by 4 bases, 2 bases remained unmatched. This CDR3 comprises 14 residues. The germline gives CDR1 SGHRS, CDR2 YFSETQ. The method was immunoSEQ multiplex PCR; TCRdb's version includes in-frame clones alone and lacks a portion of them. This sample carries some 200,000 clones, roughly 94% of them seen once, and the ten largest clones take approximately 1.4%. The data belong to a study of control samples from healthy donors and cancer patients.

The TCR comes from a man between 50 and 59 years old in good health. The V gene is TRBV5-1, the J gene TRBJ2-5; 10 nucleotides match TRBD1. Sample: blood. The CDR3 spells CASSFGQGGETQYF. The CDR3 DNA reads TGCGCCAGCAGCTTTGGACAGGGGGGAGAGACCCAGTACTTC.